This entry features one T cell receptor beta chain sequence. The antigen this receptor binds is unknown. It has no much larger one-base neighbor in the sample; base qualities were not kept. From each donor, a single peripheral blood sample of 95 to 150 mL on average was drawn into heparinised tubes. A BD FACSAria II was used to sort naive, central memory, regulatory and stem cell-like memory CD4+ T cells with a panel that included CD45RO, CCR7, CD25, CD127, CD95 and CD27. Every sorted population had a purity above 95%. PBMCs were isolated immediately by Lymphoprep density gradient centrifugation and stained directly without culture. So that batch effects would be minimized, each experiment stained and sorted samples in pairs, pairing one healthy donor with one patient. The entry originates in a study of beta chain features in type 1 diabetes (dated 2018 in TCRdb). Study-wide context: Mean age, gender distribution, total cell number and subset yield were not different between patients and healthy donors. In the study, recently diagnosed type 1 diabetes patients and matched healthy donors were compared on the TCRB repertoires of their sorted circulating CD4+ T cell subsets. Regulatory and stem cell-like memory subsets were obtained from only 8 patients and about eight healthy donors, while naive and central memory subsets were obtained from all 28 donors. A total of about 100 million sorted cells were examined across all samples, and RNA yield correlated strongly with the number of cells per subset.

General conclusions and limits of the study: Type 1 diabetes patients showed a moderate but significant shortening of TCRB CDR3 length in all four CD4+ subsets. Naive, central memory and regulatory TCRB repertoires appeared to be more alike among patients than among healthy donors. PCR might favor shorter templates, but patient and control samples were amplified and corrected together, so any skew would affect both groups equally. At VDJ recombination sites, type 1 diabetes patients had fewer insertions and more deleted nucleotides, which implies abnormalities in thymic rearrangement. Because cDNA was sequenced instead of genomic DNA, activated cells with high expression could be over-represented, although the groups did not differ in activation or CD3 levels. HLA sub-analyses involved small numbers of individuals, so any influence of HLA type on TCRB rearrangement remained unresolved.

The High Capacity cDNA Reverse Transcription Kit was used to reverse transcribe all of the isolated RNA, meaning that expressed TCRB transcripts were what got sequenced. Deep immunoSEQ sequencing was performed on naive, central memory and regulatory T cell samples, with an average of approximately 3.9 million total reads per sample. After sorted cells were lysed in RLT buffer, RNA was extracted with DNase-treated RNeasy Micro or Mini kits, with the choice depending on cell number. Each cell subset was processed separately to prevent cross-contamination, with patient and healthy donor samples processed together. The immunoSEQ multiplex PCR was used to amplify TCRB sequences from cDNA, generating 87-bp fragments that spanned the CDR3 region. Sequencing of the amplicons was done on the Illumina HiSeq platform. Turning to the authors' computational methods: Synthetic template baselines were used to correct PCR bias computationally, reads within Hamming distance 2 were collapsed together, and singletons that could not be merged were discarded. Reads were aligned against IMGT to assign V, D and J genes, CDR3 length and insertions or deletions at six rearrangement sites. Clonotype counts were normalized to sorted cell number within each subset before computing true diversity and Gini coefficients with the tcR R package. Repertoire sharing was quantified using the overlap coefficient calculated on TCRB nucleotide sequences. Out-of-frame TCRB sequences from naive cells were analyzed as a proxy for the pre-selection repertoire. The table was pulled from immuneACCESS by TCRdb, which kept in-frame rearrangements only. Such tables lose some clones; where checked, under half of the loss comes from unresolved V genes, and the rest has no known cause. V and J calls and clone size come straight from that table; D and trimming were deduced from the DNA. This sample holds about 270,000 clones; 13% to 15% were observed only once. The top ten clonotypes cover around 0.016% of the sample.

This receptor was identified in a man aged 25-45 years with type 1 diabetes. Sequenced sample: naive CD4+ T cells from blood. Taken with the paper, the label for cell subset or site translates to: true naive CD4+ T cells.

The CDR3 region has the sequence CAWSGSGRAMRRGTQYF. In nucleotides, the sequence is TGTGCCTGGAGTGGAAGCGGGAGGGCCATGAGGCGAGGTACGCAGTATTTT. Rearrangement joined TRBV30 to TRBJ2-3; 10 nucleotides in the junction match TRBD2. V and J are trimmed by 1 base and 8 bases, and the gene matches miss 15 bases of the junction. Measured from the cysteine to the phenylalanine, the CDR3 is 17 residues long. The kept DNA is CDR3 alone, 51 bases in frame from the first base. Per the germline V gene (reference sequence), GTSNPN is the CDR1 and SVGIG is the CDR2.